The 17 T cell receptor beta chains in this list originate from one sample, sequenced in a study of T-cell memory formation after mild COVID-19. In TCRdb, the 5' RACE reads were re-called with MiXCR into one record per CDR3 protein. The table lists roughly 100,000 distinct CDR3 sequences, about 17% of them singletons, with 28% in the top ten. Sequencing used PBMCs or a T cell subset sorted from them (not recorded which). The receptors stem from an adult woman who had mild COVID-19 (a few samples of this study predate the infection). Cell type and time point are not known.

This clonotype was seen only a few times. The genes are TRBV12-3 or TRBV12-4 and TRBJ2-7; 7 bases map to TRBD1. The CDR3 contains 14 residues. V lost 3 bases, J lost 9 bases, and 11 bases stayed unmatched. Written as DNA, the CDR3 is TGTGCCAGCAGTTTCACCCGGACAGGCGAGAGGCAGTACTTC. Translated: CASSFTRTGERQYF.

The chain combines TRBV11-2 with TRBJ2-5, with a tentative D call TRBD1 (6 bases). V was cut by 4 bases and J by 5 bases, with 20 bases left in between. Germline CDR1 reads SGHAT; CDR2 reads FQNNGV. The CDR3 extends over 16 amino acids. The CDR3: CASSSSGTTLGETQYF. The CDR3 coding sequence is TGTGCCAGCAGCTCGTCCGGGACAACCCTTGGGGAGACCCAGTACTTC.

V is TRBV27 and J is TRBJ2-3, with unresolved D. CDR1 is MNHEY and CDR2 is SMNVEV in the germline V gene (reference sequence). V lost 7 bases, J lost 4 bases, and 21 bases lay in between. The CDR3 extends over 16 amino acids. The CDR3 DNA sequence: TGTGCCAGCAATCTTCTCCGCCCGGGTCGCGCAGATACGCAGTATTTT. It translates to CASNLLRPGRADTQYF.

The V call is TRBV12-3 or TRBV12-4, the J call TRBJ1-1; no reliable D call. This CDR3 has 16 residues. V dropped 5 bases and J dropped 0 bases, with 16 bases sitting between them. The CDR3 bases are TGTGCCAGCAGTGCGGCTGCGGAGTATATGAACACTGAAGCTTTCTTT. It specifies CASSAAAEYMNTEAFF.

The chain joins TRBV6-5 to TRBJ2-1, with unresolved D. CDR1 is MNHEY and CDR2 is SVGAGI in the germline V gene. The germline V and J ends were trimmed by 5 bases and 4 bases, with 12 bases remaining between them. This CDR3 region has 14 residues. CDR3 region: CASSVRTEYNEQFF. The CDR3 coding sequence is TGTGCCAGCAGTGTCCGGACGGAGTACAATGAGCAGTTCTTC.

The table lists this clonotype with a few counts. The V call is TRBV27, the J call TRBJ2-7; 8 bases are shared with TRBD1. Trimming took 3 bases from V and 4 from J; bases not matched to a gene: 8. The length of the CDR3 is 15 residues. CDR1 is MNHEY, CDR2 SMNVEV, per germline (reference sequence). The CDR3 sequence: CASSLSTGGPYEQYF. The CDR3 region has the DNA TGTGCCAGCAGTTTGTCTACAGGGGGGCCTTACGAGCAGTACTTC.

The genes are TRBV11-1 and TRBJ1-1, with TRBD1 as a possible D gene (5 bases). Germline assignment: CDR1 SGHAT and CDR2 FQDESV (reference sequence). V was cut by 5 bases and J by 6 bases, with 13 bases left in between. The CDR3 covers 13 residues. The chain's CDR3 is CASSLRDGPEAFF. The CDR3 nucleotides are TGTGCCAGCAGCCTCCGGGACGGCCCTGAAGCTTTCTTT.

This rearrangement joins TRBV12-3 or TRBV12-4 to TRBJ1-6, with D unclear. V was cut by 6 bases and J by 0 bases, with 9 bases left in between. The CDR3 has 15 residues. The CDR3 region is CASRSSISYNSPLHF. The CDR3 DNA reads as TGTGCCAGCAGGAGTTCAATCTCCTATAATTCACCCCTCCACTTT.

The chain links TRBV30 to TRBJ2-1; 9 positions agree with TRBD2. Germline lookup yields CDR1 GTSNPN and CDR2 SVGIG (reference sequence). The V and J ends lost 4 bases and 4 bases, in that order; junction bases with no gene match: 2. The length of the CDR3 is 13 residues. The CDR3 sequence is CAWTSGDYNEQFF. CDR3 bases: TGTGCCTGGACTAGCGGGGATTACAATGAGCAGTTCTTC.

This clonotype has more than one count but fewer than ten. The gene calls are TRBV20-1 and TRBJ1-1; D not certain. The CDR3 is 15 residues long. The germline V gene encodes CDR1 DFQATT and CDR2 SNEGSKA (reference sequence). Deletions cut 3 bases from V and 0 bases from J, with 14 bases between. CDR3 sequence reads: CSASFHGKMNTEAFF. The CDR3 region has the DNA TGCAGTGCTAGTTTCCACGGAAAAATGAACACTGAAGCTTTCTTT.

This clonotype was observed at least ten times. The chain joins TRBV7-3 to TRBJ2-2; D call uncertain. The CDR3 runs 12 residues. The V gene lost 3 bases and the J gene lost 6 bases, with 5 bases spanning the gap. The germline gives CDR1 SGHTA, CDR2 FQGTGA. The CDR3 is CASSLAAGELFF. The CDR3 nucleotides read TGTGCCAGCAGCTTGGCGGCCGGGGAGCTGTTTTTT.

The rearrangement joins TRBV28 to TRBJ2-7; D gene unclear. V lost 1 base, J lost 1 base, and 2 bases lay in between. The CDR3 contains 12 residues. Per the germline V gene, CDR1 is MDHEN and CDR2 is SYDVKM. The CDR3 sequence: CASSLFSYEQYF. CDR3 nucleotide sequence: TGTGCCAGCAGTTTATTTTCCTACGAGCAGTACTTC.

The chain joins TRBV29-1 to TRBJ1-1, with D possibly matching TRBD1 (6 bases). V dropped 3 bases and J dropped 6 bases, with 11 bases sitting between them. CDR1 and CDR2 (germline): SQVTM, ANQGSEA. The CDR3 runs 12 residues. CDR3 protein: CSVEGQGPEAFF. The CDR3 DNA is TGCAGCGTTGAGGGTCAGGGGCCTGAAGCTTTCTTT.

The chain is built from TRBV11-2 and TRBJ2-7; TRBD2 aligns across 12 bases. Germline CDR1 and CDR2: SGHAT and FQNNGV. Unmatched junction bases numbered 8, after V lost 3 bases and J lost 5 bases. This CDR3 spans 16 amino acids. CDR3 protein: CASSFGLAGGGDEQYF. The CDR3 coding sequence is TGTGCCAGCAGCTTTGGTCTAGCGGGAGGGGGCGACGAGCAGTACTTC. The variable domain in full, with the rest retrieved from reference TRBV11-2 and TRBJ2-7, is EAGVAQSPRYKIIEKRQSVAFWCNPISGHATLYWYQQILGQGPKLLIQFQNNGVVDDSQLPKDRFSAERLKGVDSTLKIQPAKLEDSAVYLCASSFGLAGGGDEQYFGPGTRLTVT.

The rearrangement uses TRBV27 and TRBJ2-1; no clear D gene. Germline values: CDR1 MNHEY, CDR2 SMNVEV (reference sequence). The CDR3 length is 14 residues. V gave up 6 bases and J gave up 4 bases, with 13 bases separating them. CDR3 DNA: TGTGCCAGCAGCCTTCTCTCCGAGTACAATGAGCAGTTCTTC. It encodes CASSLLSEYNEQFF.

This clonotype was detected many times. The genes are TRBV7-6 and TRBJ2-3, with D unresolved. CDR3 length equals 15 residues. The V gene's germline CDR1 is SGHVS and CDR2 FNYEAQ. Trimming took off 5 bases at V and 4 bases at J, with 16 bases between the two ends. The CDR3 region has the DNA TGTGCCAGCAGCCCAGGCTACTCGGGCGCAGATACGCAGTATTTT. It codes for CASSPGYSGADTQYF.

The V call is TRBV7-9, the J call TRBJ1-6; D perhaps matches TRBD1 (5 bases). CDR3 length: 15 residues. V lost 5 bases to trimming and J lost 3 bases, with 11 bases between them. Germline values: CDR1 SEHNR, CDR2 FQNEAQ (reference sequence). CDR3 DNA: TGTGCCAGCAGCCCCCCGGGGGGCTATAATTCACCCCTCCACTTT. This gives the protein CASSPPGGYNSPLHF.